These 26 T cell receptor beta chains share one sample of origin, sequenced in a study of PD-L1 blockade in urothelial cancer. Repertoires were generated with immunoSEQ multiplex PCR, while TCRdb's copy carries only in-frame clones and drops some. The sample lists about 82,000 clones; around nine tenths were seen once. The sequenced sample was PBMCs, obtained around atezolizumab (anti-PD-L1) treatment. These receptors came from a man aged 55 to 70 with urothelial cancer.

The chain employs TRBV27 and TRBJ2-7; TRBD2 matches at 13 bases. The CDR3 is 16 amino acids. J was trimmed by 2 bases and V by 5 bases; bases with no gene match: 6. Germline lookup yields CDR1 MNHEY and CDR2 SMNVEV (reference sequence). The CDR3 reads CASSAGTSGMTYEQYF. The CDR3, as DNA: TGTGCCAGCAGTGCCGGGACTAGCGGGATGACCTACGAGCAGTACTTC.

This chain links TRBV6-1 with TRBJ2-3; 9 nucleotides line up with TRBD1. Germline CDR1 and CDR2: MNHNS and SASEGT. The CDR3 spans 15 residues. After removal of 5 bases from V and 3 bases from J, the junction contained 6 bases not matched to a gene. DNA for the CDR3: TGTGCCAGCAGTTCACACAGGGGGCTAACAGATACGCAGTATTTT. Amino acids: CASSSHRGLTDTQYF.

This chain's CDR3 is CASSYSQGLNTEAFF. CDR3 in DNA: TGTGCCAGCAGTTACTCACAGGGGTTGAACACTGAAGCTTTCTTT. The chain recombines TRBV6-5 with TRBJ1-1; 7 bases fit TRBD1. CDR1 MNHEY and CDR2 SVGAGI come from the germline V gene. This CDR3 has 15 residues. V lost 0 bases and J lost 0; bases outside the gene matches: 1.

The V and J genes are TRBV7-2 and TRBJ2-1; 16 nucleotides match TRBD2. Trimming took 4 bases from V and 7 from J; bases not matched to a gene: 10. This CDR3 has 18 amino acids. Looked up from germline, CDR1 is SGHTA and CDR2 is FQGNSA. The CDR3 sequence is CASSSRGTSGGVLNEQFF. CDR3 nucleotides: TGTGCCAGCAGCTCGAGAGGGACTAGCGGGGGGGTCCTGAATGAGCAGTTCTTC.

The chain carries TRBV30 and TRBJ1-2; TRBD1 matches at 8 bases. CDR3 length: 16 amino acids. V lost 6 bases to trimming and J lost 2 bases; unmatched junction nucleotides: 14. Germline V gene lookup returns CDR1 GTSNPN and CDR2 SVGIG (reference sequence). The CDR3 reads CACPGTGDYFNYGYTF. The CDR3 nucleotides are TGTGCCTGCCCCGGGACAGGAGATTATTTCAACTATGGCTACACCTTC.

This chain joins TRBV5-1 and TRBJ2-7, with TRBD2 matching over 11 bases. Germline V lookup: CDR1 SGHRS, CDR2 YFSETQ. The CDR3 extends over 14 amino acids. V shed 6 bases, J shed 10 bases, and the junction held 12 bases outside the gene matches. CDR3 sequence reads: CASNERASGGPQYF. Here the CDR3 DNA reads TGCGCCAGCAACGAACGGGCTAGCGGGGGGCCTCAGTACTTC.

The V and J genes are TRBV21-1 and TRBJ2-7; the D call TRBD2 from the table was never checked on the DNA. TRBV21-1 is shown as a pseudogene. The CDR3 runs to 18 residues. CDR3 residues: CASSKKASSGGLSYEQYF. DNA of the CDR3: TGTGCCAGCAGCAAAAAGGCTTCTAGCGGGGGTTTATCCTACGAGCAGTACTTC.

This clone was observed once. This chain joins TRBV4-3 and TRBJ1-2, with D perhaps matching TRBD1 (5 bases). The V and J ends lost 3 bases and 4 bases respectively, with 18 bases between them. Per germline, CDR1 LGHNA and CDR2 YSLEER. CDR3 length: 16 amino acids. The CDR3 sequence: CASSQTVGVGSYGYTF. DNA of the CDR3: TGCGCCAGCAGCCAGACGGTAGGGGTAGGTAGCTATGGCTACACCTTC.

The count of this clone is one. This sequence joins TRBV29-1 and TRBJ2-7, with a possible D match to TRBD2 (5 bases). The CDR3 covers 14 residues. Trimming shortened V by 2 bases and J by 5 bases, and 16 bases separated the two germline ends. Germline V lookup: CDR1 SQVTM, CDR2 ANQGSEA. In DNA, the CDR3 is TGCAGCGTTGAAAGTGGGCCACCCGGGGACGAGCAGTACTTC. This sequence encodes CSVESGPPGDEQYF.

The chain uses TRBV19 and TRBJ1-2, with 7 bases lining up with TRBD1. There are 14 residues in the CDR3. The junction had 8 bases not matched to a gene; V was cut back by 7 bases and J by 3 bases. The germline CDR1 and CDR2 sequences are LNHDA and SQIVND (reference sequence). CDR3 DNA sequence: TGTGCCAGTACTGGAGGGGGCCCTTACTATGGCTACACCTTC. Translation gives CASTGGGPYYGYTF.

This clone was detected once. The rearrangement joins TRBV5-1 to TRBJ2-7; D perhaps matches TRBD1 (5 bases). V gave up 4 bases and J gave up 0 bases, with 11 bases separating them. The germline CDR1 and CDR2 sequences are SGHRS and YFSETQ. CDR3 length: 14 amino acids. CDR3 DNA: TGCGCCAGCAGCCCCGACAGCAACTCCTACGAGCAGTACTTC. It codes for CASSPDSNSYEQYF.

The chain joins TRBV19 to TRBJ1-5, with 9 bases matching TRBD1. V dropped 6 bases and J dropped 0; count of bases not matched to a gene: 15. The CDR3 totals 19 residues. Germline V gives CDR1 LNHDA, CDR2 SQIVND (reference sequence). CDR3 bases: TGTGCCAGTAGACAACCCGGGACAGGGATGGGTTATAGCAATCAGCCCCAGCATTTT. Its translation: CASRQPGTGMGYSNQPQHF.

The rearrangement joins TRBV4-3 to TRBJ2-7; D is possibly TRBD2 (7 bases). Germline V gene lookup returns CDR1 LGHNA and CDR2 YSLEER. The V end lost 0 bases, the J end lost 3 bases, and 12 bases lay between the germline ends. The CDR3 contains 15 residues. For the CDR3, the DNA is TGCGCCAGCAGCCAAGATCGGGGGGACATCTACGAGCAGTACTTC. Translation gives CASSQDRGDIYEQYF.

In DNA, the CDR3 is TGCGCCAGCAGCCCTGGGGGGGCCGGGGCAGATACGCAGTATTTT. This sequence encodes CASSPGGAGADTQYF. V usage is TRBV4-3 and J usage is TRBJ2-3; tentatively, D is TRBD2 (7 bases). The CDR3 extends over 15 amino acids. Trimming stripped 4 bases from V and 4 bases from J, with 15 bases between. Germline V gene sequence: CDR1 LGHNA, CDR2 YSLEER.

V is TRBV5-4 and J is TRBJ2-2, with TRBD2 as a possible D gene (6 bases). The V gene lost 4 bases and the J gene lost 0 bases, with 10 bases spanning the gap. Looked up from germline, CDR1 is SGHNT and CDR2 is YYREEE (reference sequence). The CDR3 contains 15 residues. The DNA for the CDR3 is TGTGCCAGCAGCCCGGGACTGACGAACACCGGGGAGCTGTTTTTT. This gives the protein CASSPGLTNTGELFF. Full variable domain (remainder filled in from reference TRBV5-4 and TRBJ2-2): ETGVTQSPTHLIKTRGQQVTLRCSSQSGHNTVSWYQQALGQGPQFIFQYYREEENGRGNFPPRFSGLQFPNYSSELNVNALELDDSALYLCASSPGLTNTGELFFGEGSRLTVL.

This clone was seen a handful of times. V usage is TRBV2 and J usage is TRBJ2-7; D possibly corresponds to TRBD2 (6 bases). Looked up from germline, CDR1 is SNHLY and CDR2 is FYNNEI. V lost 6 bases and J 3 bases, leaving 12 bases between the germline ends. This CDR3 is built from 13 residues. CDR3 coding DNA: TGTGCCAGCAGGGAGGGACGATACTACGAGCAGTACTTC. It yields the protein CASREGRYYEQYF.

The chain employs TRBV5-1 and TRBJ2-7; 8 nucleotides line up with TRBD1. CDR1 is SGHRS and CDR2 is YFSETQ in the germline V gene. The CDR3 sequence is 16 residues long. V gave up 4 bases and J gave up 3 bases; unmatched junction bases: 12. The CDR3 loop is CASSPSAGGGGYEQYF. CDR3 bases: TGCGCCAGCAGCCCCAGTGCAGGGGGCGGAGGCTACGAGCAGTACTTC. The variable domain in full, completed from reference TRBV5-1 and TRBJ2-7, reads KAGVTQTPRYLIKTRGQQVTLSCSPISGHRSVSWYQQTPGQGLQFLFEYFSETQRNKGNFPGRFSGRQFSNSRSEMNVSTLELGDSALYLCASSPSAGGGGYEQYFGPGTRLTVT.

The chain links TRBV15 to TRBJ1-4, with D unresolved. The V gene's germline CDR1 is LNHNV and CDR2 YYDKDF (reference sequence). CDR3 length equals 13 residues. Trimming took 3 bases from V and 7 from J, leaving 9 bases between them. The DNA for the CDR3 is TGTGCCACCAGCAGCCGCGGGGTTGAAAAACTGTTTTTT. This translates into CATSSRGVEKLFF.

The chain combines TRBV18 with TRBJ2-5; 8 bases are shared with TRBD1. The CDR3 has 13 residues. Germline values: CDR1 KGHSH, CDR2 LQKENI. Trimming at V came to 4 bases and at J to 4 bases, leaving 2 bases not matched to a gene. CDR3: CASSLTGGETQYF. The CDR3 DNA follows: TGTGCCAGCTCACTCACAGGGGGAGAGACCCAGTACTTC.

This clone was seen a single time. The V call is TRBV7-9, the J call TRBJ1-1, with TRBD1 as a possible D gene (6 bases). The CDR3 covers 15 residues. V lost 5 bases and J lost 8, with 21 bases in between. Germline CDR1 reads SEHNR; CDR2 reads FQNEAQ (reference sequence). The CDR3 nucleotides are TGTGCCAGCAGCCAATTGCGCAGGGGTCTTCCAGAAGCTTTCTTT. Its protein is CASSQLRRGLPEAFF.

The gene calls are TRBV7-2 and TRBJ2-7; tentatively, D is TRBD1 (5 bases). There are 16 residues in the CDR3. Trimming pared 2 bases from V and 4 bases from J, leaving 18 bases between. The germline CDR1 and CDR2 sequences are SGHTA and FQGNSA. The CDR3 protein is CASSLSRTLNMYEQYF. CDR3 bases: TGTGCCAGCAGCTTATCGCGGACACTGAATATGTACGAGCAGTACTTC.

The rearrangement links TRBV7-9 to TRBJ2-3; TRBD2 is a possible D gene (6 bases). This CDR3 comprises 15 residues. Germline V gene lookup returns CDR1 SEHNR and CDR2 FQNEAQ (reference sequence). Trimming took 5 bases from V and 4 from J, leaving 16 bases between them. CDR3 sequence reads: CASSLGPGDADTQYF. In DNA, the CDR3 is TGTGCCAGCAGCCTTGGGCCGGGGGATGCAGATACGCAGTATTTT.

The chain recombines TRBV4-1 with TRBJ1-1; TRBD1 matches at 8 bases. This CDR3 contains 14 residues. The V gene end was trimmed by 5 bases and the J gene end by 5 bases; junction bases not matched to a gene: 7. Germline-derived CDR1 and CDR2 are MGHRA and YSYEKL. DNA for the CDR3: TGCGCCAGCAGCGATCGGGACAGGCTGACTGAAGCTTTCTTT. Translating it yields CASSDRDRLTEAFF.

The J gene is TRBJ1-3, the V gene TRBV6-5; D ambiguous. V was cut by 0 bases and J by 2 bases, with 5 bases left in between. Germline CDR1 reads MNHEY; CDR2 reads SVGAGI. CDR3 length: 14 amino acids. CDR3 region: CASSYSSPGNTIYF. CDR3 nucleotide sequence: TGTGCCAGCAGTTACTCTAGCCCTGGAAACACCATATATTTT.

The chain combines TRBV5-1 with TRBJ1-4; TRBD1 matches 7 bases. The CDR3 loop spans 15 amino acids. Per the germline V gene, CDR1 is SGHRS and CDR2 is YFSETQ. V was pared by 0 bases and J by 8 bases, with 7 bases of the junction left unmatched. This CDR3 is CASSLARGSKEKLFF. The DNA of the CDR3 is TGCGCCAGCAGCTTGGCCAGGGGGAGCAAGGAAAAACTGTTTTTT. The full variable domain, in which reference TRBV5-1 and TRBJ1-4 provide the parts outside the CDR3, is KAGVTQTPRYLIKTRGQQVTLSCSPISGHRSVSWYQQTPGQGLQFLFEYFSETQRNKGNFPGRFSGRQFSNSRSEMNVSTLELGDSALYLCASSLARGSKEKLFFGSGTQLSVL.

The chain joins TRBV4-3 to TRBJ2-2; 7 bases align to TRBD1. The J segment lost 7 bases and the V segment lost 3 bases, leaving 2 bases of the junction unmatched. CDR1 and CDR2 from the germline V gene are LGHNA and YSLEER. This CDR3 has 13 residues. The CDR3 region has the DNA TGCGCCAGCAGCCAGCACAGGGGCGGGGAGCTGTTTTTT. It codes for CASSQHRGGELFF.